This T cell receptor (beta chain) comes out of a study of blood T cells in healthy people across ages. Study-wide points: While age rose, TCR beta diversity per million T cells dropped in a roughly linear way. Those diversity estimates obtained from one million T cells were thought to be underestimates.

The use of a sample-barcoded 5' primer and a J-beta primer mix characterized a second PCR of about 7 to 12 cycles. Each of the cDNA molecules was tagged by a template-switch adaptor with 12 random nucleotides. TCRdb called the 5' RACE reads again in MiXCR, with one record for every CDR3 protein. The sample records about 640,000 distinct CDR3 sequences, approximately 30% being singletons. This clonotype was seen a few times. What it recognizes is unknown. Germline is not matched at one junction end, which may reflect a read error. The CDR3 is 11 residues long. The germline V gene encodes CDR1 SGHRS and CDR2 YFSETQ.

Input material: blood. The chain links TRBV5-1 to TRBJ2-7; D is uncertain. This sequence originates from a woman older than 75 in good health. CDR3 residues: CASSDSHEQYF. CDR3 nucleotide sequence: TGCGCCAGCAGCGACTCCCACGAGCAGTACTTC.